These T cell receptor beta chains were read from a single sample in a study of T cell repertoires in cytomegalovirus infection. TCRdb re-called the reads with MiXCR, one entry per CDR3 protein. The sample shows about 830,000 distinct CDR3 sequences, approximately 30% of them seen only once. Their cognate antigens are unknown. Sequencing used cultured CD8+ T cells from PBMCs, obtained from culture after CMV antigen stimulation. These TCRs come from a human donor in good health (CMV status not recorded). Some clones in this sample may be carry-over from other donors' samples. Each CDR3 is given with its conserved first and last residue. Fields, in order: clone size, V gene, D gene, J gene, CDR3 length, CDR3 protein, CDR3 DNA. The D gene is left open where the match is weak. For some rows the clone size is stated as once, few or many, or as a class when expanded; others skip it.

>-|TRBV7-6|TRBD1|TRBJ1-3|16
CASSARQGVSGNTIYF
TGTGCCAGCAGCGCCCGACAGGGAGTCTCTGGAAACACCATATATTTT
>-|TRBV7-6|-|TRBJ1-4|13
CASSYGMGEKLFF
TGTGCCAGCAGCTACGGAATGGGAGAAAAACTGTTTTTT
>-|TRBV6-2/TRBV6-3|-|TRBJ1-1|13
CASITDGNTEAFF
TGTGCCAGCATCACGGACGGGAACACTGAAGCTTTCTTT
>few|TRBV27|-|TRBJ1-4|15
CASSLIGGANEKLFF
TGTGCCAGCAGTTTAATCGGGGGTGCTAATGAAAAACTGTTTTTT
>-|TRBV27|-|TRBJ1-2|13
CASIPSRTYGYTF
TGTGCCAGCATTCCCTCGCGGACCTATGGCTACACCTTC
>few|TRBV20-1|-|TRBJ2-1|14
CSARDGSSYNEQFF
TGCAGTGCTAGAGATGGGAGCTCCTACAATGAGCAGTTCTTC
>-|TRBV7-2|-|TRBJ2-1|13
CASSLRRFNEQFF
TGTGCCAGCAGCTTACGCCGATTCAATGAGCAGTTCTTC
>-|TRBV5-1|-|TRBJ2-3|17
CASSLKGRREKTDTQYF
TGCGCCAGCAGCTTGAAGGGGCGCAGGGAGAAAACAGATACGCAGTATTTT
>-|TRBV7-9|-|TRBJ1-1|14
CASSQGGLGTEAFF
TGTGCCAGCAGCCAGGGAGGGTTGGGCACTGAAGCTTTCTTT
>-|TRBV12-3/TRBV12-4|-|TRBJ2-7|12
CASSRGPRGQYF
TGTGCCAGCAGCCGCGGGCCCCGCGGGCAGTACTTC
>-|TRBV4-3|-|TRBJ1-1|17
CASSQDPIRSFREEAFF
TGCGCCAGCAGCCAAGACCCCATTCGGTCGTTCAGGGAGGAAGCTTTCTTT
>-|TRBV27|-|TRBJ1-2|13
CASRGGVNYGYTF
TGTGCCAGCAGAGGGGGGGTTAACTATGGCTACACCTTC
>few|TRBV19|TRBD2|TRBJ2-2|17
CASSIRDYPVNTGELFF
TGTGCCAGTAGTATAAGGGACTACCCCGTGAACACCGGGGAGCTGTTTTTT
>-|TRBV15|-|TRBJ2-5|13
CATSIRTAESQYF
TGTGCCACCAGCATCCGTACAGCTGAGTCCCAGTACTTC
>few|TRBV27|-|TRBJ1-1|13
CASTGGWDTEAFF
TGTGCCAGCACAGGCGGCTGGGACACTGAAGCTTTCTTT
>-|TRBV6-1|-|TRBJ1-2|17
CASSEASWQIGVYGYTF
TGTGCCAGCAGTGAAGCGTCCTGGCAGATCGGGGTCTATGGCTACACCTTC
>few|TRBV9|TRBD1|TRBJ2-2|16
CASSVFEGAGTGELFF
TGTGCCAGCAGCGTATTTGAGGGGGCGGGCACCGGGGAGCTGTTTTTT
>many|TRBV7-6|-|TRBJ1-6|16
CASSLGWGSYNSPLHF
TGTGCCAGCAGCTTAGGTTGGGGCTCCTATAATTCACCCCTCCACTTT
>many|TRBV6-5|-|TRBJ1-1|13
CASSPTANTEAFF
TGTGCCAGCAGCCCGACAGCGAACACTGAAGCTTTCTTT
>few|TRBV7-3|-|TRBJ2-1|15
CASSSEGPAYNEQFF
TGTGCCAGCAGCTCTGAGGGCCCCGCCTACAATGAGCAGTTCTTC
>-|TRBV10-3|-|TRBJ2-1|14
CAISDGGSYNEQFF
TGTGCCATCAGTGATGGGGGCTCCTACAATGAGCAGTTCTTC
>once|TRBV5-4|TRBD2|TRBJ2-3|17
CAPGGASGGEGTDTQYF
TGTGCCCCCGGGGGGGCTAGCGGGGGTGAAGGCACAGATACGCAGTATTTT
>-|TRBV20-1|TRBD2|TRBJ2-1|18
CSARFGTRFTLYFNEQFF
TGCAGTGCTAGATTCGGGACTAGGTTTACTCTTTATTTCAATGAGCAGTTCTTC
>few|TRBV28|-|TRBJ2-5|16
CASSPRRGRERETQYF
TGTGCCAGCAGCCCCCGGAGGGGGCGTGAGCGGGAGACCCAGTACTTC
>-|TRBV29-1|-|TRBJ2-5|13
CSVVAGSPETQYF
TGCAGCGTTGTTGCAGGGAGTCCAGAGACCCAGTACTTC
>few|TRBV19|-|TRBJ1-2|13
CASLGAFNYGYTF
TGTGCCAGCCTAGGTGCGTTTAACTATGGCTACACCTTC
>few|TRBV29-1|-|TRBJ2-1|14
CSVPKGPSVWEQFF
TGCAGCGTGCCGAAGGGACCTAGCGTCTGGGAGCAGTTCTTC
>few|TRBV5-6|-|TRBJ2-5|12
CASRSGTETQYF
TGTGCCAGCCGCTCGGGGACAGAGACCCAGTACTTC
>few|TRBV28|TRBD1|TRBJ1-5|16
CASSQAGTGTNQPQHF
TGTGCCAGCAGTCAGGCTGGGACAGGGACCAATCAGCCCCAGCATTTT
>few|TRBV6-2/TRBV6-3|TRBD2|TRBJ2-1|15
CASSGTSGGYNEQFF
TGTGCCAGCAGTGGGACTAGCGGGGGTTACAATGAGCAGTTCTTC
>many|TRBV7-2|-|TRBJ1-2|15
CASSGDSPWPYGYTF
TGTGCCAGCAGCGGTGACAGCCCCTGGCCATATGGCTACACCTTC
>-|TRBV6-8|TRBD1|TRBJ2-3|13
CVSSLTGKDTQYF
TGTGTCAGCAGTCTGACAGGGAAGGATACGCAGTATTTT
>many|TRBV7-2|TRBD1|TRBJ1-1|16
CASSPSRQGLNTEAFF
TGTGCCAGCAGCCCCTCCCGACAGGGCTTGAACACTGAAGCTTTCTTT
>many|TRBV7-6|-|TRBJ2-7|12
CASSSGLGEQYF
TGTGCCAGCAGCTCCGGTCTCGGCGAGCAGTACTTC
>-|TRBV9|TRBD2|TRBJ2-1|15
CASSVAGGAGNEQFF
TGTGCCAGCAGCGTGGCGGGGGGGGCAGGCAATGAGCAGTTCTTC
>few|TRBV6-6|-|TRBJ2-1|17
CASSYTPSRATRYEQFF
TGTGCCAGCAGTTACACCCCGTCGAGGGCCACTCGCTATGAGCAGTTCTTC
>many|TRBV7-8|-|TRBJ2-7|18
CASSSPGARPRRAYEQYF
TGTGCCAGCAGCTCACCCGGGGCACGACCCCGGAGAGCCTACGAGCAGTACTTC
>few|TRBV6-2/TRBV6-3|TRBD2|TRBJ2-1|16
CASSPGLAGGRYEQFF
TGTGCCAGCAGCCCGGGACTAGCGGGGGGGCGCTATGAGCAGTTCTTC
>few|TRBV2|-|TRBJ1-1|12
CASSEWDPEAFF
TGTGCCAGCAGTGAATGGGACCCTGAAGCTTTCTTT
>-|TRBV7-3|-|TRBJ2-5|16
CASSLFPPSREETQYF
TGTGCCAGCAGCTTATTTCCCCCCTCCCGGGAAGAGACCCAGTACTTC
>-|TRBV12-3/TRBV12-4|-|TRBJ1-4|13
CASSQGGAGKLFF
TGTGCCAGCAGTCAAGGAGGGGCGGGAAAACTGTTTTTT
>-|TRBV11-2|-|TRBJ2-3|15
CANSFERWGTDTQYF
TGTGCCAACAGCTTCGAACGTTGGGGTACAGATACGCAGTATTTT
>-|TRBV19|-|TRBJ1-1|13
CVSTPQGVTEAFF
TGTGTCAGTACGCCCCAGGGAGTCACTGAAGCTTTCTTT
>-|TRBV5-4|-|TRBJ1-1|14
CASSLEGTNTEAFF
TGTGCCAGCAGCTTGGAGGGTACGAACACTGAAGCTTTCTTT
>-|TRBV14|-|TRBJ1-1|13
CASSQDLAGRAFF
TGTGCCAGCAGCCAAGATTTAGCAGGAAGGGCTTTCTTT
>-|TRBV7-9|-|TRBJ2-7|17
CASSPPPGTTPDYEQYF
TGTGCCAGCAGCCCTCCACCGGGGACCACCCCCGACTACGAGCAGTACTTC
>-|TRBV10-3|-|TRBJ1-2|12
CAILQGLYGYTF
TGTGCCATTTTACAAGGACTCTATGGCTACACCTTC
>-|TRBV14|TRBD1|TRBJ2-1|16
CASSQDFGTGPNEQFF
TGTGCCAGCAGCCAAGATTTTGGGACAGGGCCCAATGAGCAGTTCTTC
>-|TRBV5-1|-|TRBJ1-1|14
CASEKGGMNTEAFF
TGCGCCAGCGAAAAAGGGGGGATGAACACTGAAGCTTTCTTT
>-|TRBV11-2|-|TRBJ1-5|15
CASSPRPGSDQPQHF
TGTGCCAGCAGCCCCAGGCCAGGGTCGGATCAGCCCCAGCATTTT
>-|TRBV6-2/TRBV6-3|-|TRBJ2-1|11
CASSYSAEQFF
TGTGCCAGCAGTTACTCTGCCGAGCAGTTCTTC
>few|TRBV7-6|-|TRBJ1-1|15
CASSLGLAVNTEAFF
TGTGCCAGCAGCTTAGGCTTAGCCGTTAACACTGAAGCTTTCTTT
>-|TRBV19|TRBD1|TRBJ1-5|16
CASSIDDRGLDQPQHF
TGTGCCAGTAGTATAGATGACAGGGGGCTCGACCAGCCCCAGCATTTT